The 2 T cell receptor beta chains presented below share a single source sample, sequenced in a study of OX40 agonist ivuxolimab in advanced cancers. The assay was immunoSEQ multiplex PCR, and TCRdb's table has in-frame clones only and misses some. The table has approximately 40,000 clones, approximately 80% seen once; the top ten hold less than 25%. The sample consisted of CD4+ or CD8+ T cells sorted from blood, taken in a trial of the OX40 agonist ivuxolimab. Receptor source: an adult with an advanced solid tumor such as melanoma, head and neck, liver or kidney cancer.

The J gene is TRBJ2-7, the V gene TRBV5-6, with D uncertain. With 3 bases removed from V and 9 bases from J, the gap between germline ends came to 13 bases. CDR1 and CDR2 (germline): SGHDT, YYEEEE. This CDR3 has 12 amino acids. CDR3 sequence reads: CASSSPLLPQYF. In DNA form, the CDR3 reads TGTGCCAGCAGCTCTCCATTGCTCCCGCAGTACTTC.

This clone was recorded only once. The CDR3 sequence: CASSGWGNTAGNTIYF. As DNA, the CDR3 is TGTGCCAGCAGTGGGTGGGGTAACACTGCTGGAAACACCATATATTTT. The chain carries TRBV27 and TRBJ1-3; no definite D call. Germline V gene sequence: CDR1 MNHEY, CDR2 SMNVEV (reference sequence). This CDR3 contains 16 residues. V shed 5 bases and J shed 2 bases, with 16 bases lying between them.